This T cell receptor beta chain was sequenced in a study of monozygotic twins with inflammatory bowel disease. Study outcomes and limitations: Twins with IBD had fewer clonotypes in common with others than healthy twins, particularly during disease activity.

Germline V lookup: CDR1 ENHRY, CDR2 SYGVKD. This CDR3 is built from 13 residues. Details on this clonotype: Its target is unknown.

Each TCR library consumed around 3.5 ug of total RNA. In eight separate reactions per sample, cDNA was generated. TCRdb reanalyzed the 5' RACE reads and collapses them to one entry per CDR3 protein, without DNA. This sample's clone table lists 310,000 or so distinct CDR3 sequences. No T cells were sorted before total RNA was taken from whole blood. The source material was blood. The sequence was obtained from a human donor with ulcerative colitis or Crohn's disease, or a healthy co-twin of an affected twin (not recorded which). V and J are TRBV10-3 and TRBJ1-1; TCRdb indicates TRBD1, and absent DNA this call remains unverified. This chain's CDR3 is CAISVGAGTEAFF.